Listed below are T cell receptor beta chains from one sample, sequenced in a study of shared clonotypes between healthy human individuals. Profiling relied on immunoSEQ multiplex PCR, and the TCRdb table lists in-frame clones only, not all of them. The data hold millions of clones, with approximately 94% observed a single time. The material sequenced was naive CD4+ T cells sorted from blood. These TCRs come from a young man in good health. The CDR3 runs from the conserved cysteine through the conserved F or W. The D gene is left open where the match is weak. Clone size, where shown, is once, few, many, or a class for clones that have expanded.

V: TRBV12-2; size: NA; J: TRBJ2-7; D: NA; DNA: TGTGCAAGTCGCTTAGACGGGAGGCCTGACTACGAGCAGTACTTC; CDR3: CASRLDGRPDYEQYF
V: TRBV9; size: NA; J: TRBJ1-5; D: NA; DNA: TGTGCCAGCAGCCCTGGGCGGGATAGCAATCAGCCCCAGCATTTT; CDR3: CASSPGRDSNQPQHF
V: TRBV2; size: NA; J: TRBJ2-1; D: NA; DNA: TGTGCCAGCAGCGGGGACCGGGGCTCGTACAATGAGCAGTTCTTC; CDR3: CASSGDRGSYNEQFF
V: TRBV15; size: NA; J: TRBJ1-5; D: NA; DNA: TGTGCCACCAGCAGAGATCGAGGGACACTCAATCAGCCCCAGCATTTT; CDR3: CATSRDRGTLNQPQHF
V: TRBV4-1; size: NA; J: TRBJ1-3; D: NA; DNA: TGCGCCAGCAGCCAAGGTCCTCTCGAATTCTCTGGAAACACCATATATTTT; CDR3: CASSQGPLEFSGNTIYF
V: TRBV5-6; size: NA; J: TRBJ1-5; D: NA; DNA: TGTGCCAGCAGCTTGGAAGGGTCGAGCAATCAGCCCCAGCATTTT; CDR3: CASSLEGSSNQPQHF
V: TRBV2; size: NA; J: TRBJ2-1; D: TRBD2; DNA: TGTGCCAGCAGTTATATCCGGGACTACAACAATGAGCAGTTCTTC; CDR3: CASSYIRDYNNEQFF
V: TRBV9; size: NA; J: TRBJ2-7; D: TRBD2; DNA: TGTGCCAGCAGCGTGAGCGGGGGGGACTCCTACGAGCAGTACTTC; CDR3: CASSVSGGDSYEQYF
V: TRBV18; size: NA; J: TRBJ2-7; D: TRBD1; DNA: TGTGCCAGCACGACAGGGAACTCCTACGAGCAGTACTTC; CDR3: CASTTGNSYEQYF
V: TRBV6-5; size: NA; J: TRBJ1-5; D: TRBD1; DNA: TGTGCCAGCAGTTCCCGGACAGGGTTGGACAATCAGCCCCAGCATTTT; CDR3: CASSSRTGLDNQPQHF
V: TRBV7-9; size: NA; J: TRBJ2-7; D: NA; DNA: TGTGCCAGCAGCAAGGGAGACTACGAGCAGTACTTC; CDR3: CASSKGDYEQYF
V: TRBV9; size: NA; J: TRBJ1-6; D: NA; DNA: TGTGCCAGCAGCTCACTTTCAGTACAGACTCCCCTCCACTTT; CDR3: CASSSLSVQTPLHF
V: TRBV10-3; size: NA; J: TRBJ2-2; D: NA; DNA: TGTGCCATCAGTGAGGGGGGTACCGGGGAGCTGTTTTTT; CDR3: CAISEGGTGELFF
V: TRBV14; size: NA; J: TRBJ1-6; D: TRBD1; DNA: TGTGCCAGCAGATCTACAGGGGTTTCACCCCTCCACTTT; CDR3: CASRSTGVSPLHF
V: TRBV4-3; size: NA; J: TRBJ2-5; D: NA; DNA: TGCGCCAGCAGCCAATCGGGCCGTCAGACCCAGTACTTC; CDR3: CASSQSGRQTQYF
V: TRBV7-2; size: NA; J: TRBJ2-7; D: TRBD1; DNA: TGTGCCAGCACTTTAAGGACAGGGGGCAGCTACGAGCAGTACTTC; CDR3: CASTLRTGGSYEQYF
V: TRBV6-5; size: NA; J: TRBJ2-2; D: NA; DNA: TGTGCCAGTCGGAGCGGTCCCGGGGAGCTGTTTTTT; CDR3: CASRSGPGELFF
V: TRBV2; size: few; J: TRBJ1-5; D: NA; DNA: TGTGCCAGCAGTGACAAAGCCGGTAGCAATCAGCCCCAGCATTTT; CDR3: CASSDKAGSNQPQHF
V: TRBV7-8; size: NA; J: TRBJ2-5; D: TRBD2; DNA: TGTGCCAGCAGCGAATTCCCCGGGACTAATGAAGAGACCCAGTACTTC; CDR3: CASSEFPGTNEETQYF
V: TRBV25-1; size: NA; J: TRBJ2-6; D: NA; DNA: TGTGCCAGCAGTGACCCCGGAGGGGCCAACGTCCTGACTTTC; CDR3: CASSDPGGANVLTF
V: TRBV5-1; size: few; J: TRBJ2-2; D: NA; DNA: TGCGCCAGCAGCTTGGTCGCACACTCGAACACCGGGGAGCTGTTTTTT; CDR3: CASSLVAHSNTGELFF
V: TRBV10-1; size: NA; J: TRBJ2-3; D: TRBD2; DNA: TGCGCCAGCAGTAAAGCGGGAACAACTGGAGATACGCAGTATTTT; CDR3: CASSKAGTTGDTQYF
V: TRBV10-2; size: NA; J: TRBJ2-3; D: TRBD1; DNA: TGCGCCAGCAGGATGGGACAGGGACAAACAGATACGCAGTATTTT; CDR3: CASRMGQGQTDTQYF
V: TRBV28; size: NA; J: TRBJ1-6; D: NA; DNA: TGTGCCAGCAGTGGTCACACAGTTAGCTCCTATAATTCACCCCTCCACTTT; CDR3: CASSGHTVSSYNSPLHF
V: TRBV2; size: NA; J: TRBJ1-1; D: NA; DNA: TGTGCCAGCCTGGCTGGGGGGGGGAACACTGAAGCTTTCTTT; CDR3: CASLAGGGNTEAFF
V: TRBV6-5; size: NA; J: TRBJ2-3; D: NA; DNA: TGTGCCAGCAGTACCCCAGGGAGTGGTTCGGATACGCAGTATTTT; CDR3: CASSTPGSGSDTQYF
V: TRBV9; size: NA; J: TRBJ1-6; D: NA; DNA: TGTGCCAGCAGCTCTTCCGGGCCCCAAGGAGGTAATTCACCCCTCCACTTT; CDR3: CASSSSGPQGGNSPLHF